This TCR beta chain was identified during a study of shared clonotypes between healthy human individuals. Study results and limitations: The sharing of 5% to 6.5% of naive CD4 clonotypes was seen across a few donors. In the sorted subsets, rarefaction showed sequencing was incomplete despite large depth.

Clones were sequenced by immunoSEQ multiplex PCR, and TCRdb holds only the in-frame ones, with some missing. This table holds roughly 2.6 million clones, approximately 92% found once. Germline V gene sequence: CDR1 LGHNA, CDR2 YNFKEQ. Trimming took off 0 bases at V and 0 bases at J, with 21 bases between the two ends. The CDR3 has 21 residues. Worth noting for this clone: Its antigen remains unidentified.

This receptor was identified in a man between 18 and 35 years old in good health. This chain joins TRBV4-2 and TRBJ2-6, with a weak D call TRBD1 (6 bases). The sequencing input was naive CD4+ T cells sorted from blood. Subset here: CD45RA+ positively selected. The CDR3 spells CASSQDWGKQGSSSGANVLTF. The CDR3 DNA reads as TGTGCCAGCAGCCAAGATTGGGGGAAACAGGGATCTAGCTCTGGGGCCAACGTCCTGACTTTC.